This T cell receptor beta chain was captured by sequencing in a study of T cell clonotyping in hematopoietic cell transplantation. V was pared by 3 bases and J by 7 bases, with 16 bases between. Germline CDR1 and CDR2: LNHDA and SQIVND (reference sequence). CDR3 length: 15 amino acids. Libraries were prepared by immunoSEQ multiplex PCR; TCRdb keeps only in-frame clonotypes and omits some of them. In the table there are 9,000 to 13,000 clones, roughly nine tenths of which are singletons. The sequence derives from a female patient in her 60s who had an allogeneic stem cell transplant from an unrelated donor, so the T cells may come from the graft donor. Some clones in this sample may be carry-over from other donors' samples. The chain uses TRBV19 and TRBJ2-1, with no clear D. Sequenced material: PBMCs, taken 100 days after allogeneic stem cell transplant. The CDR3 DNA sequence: TGTGCCAGTAGTATTGGGTGGGGAAGTCTGAATGAGCAGTTCTTC. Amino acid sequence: CASSIGWGSLNEQFF.